Listed here are 7 T cell receptor beta chains from one sample, sequenced in a study of cytomegalovirus exposure and HLA in healthy donors (dated by TCRdb to about 2017). The library was obtained by the immunoSEQ multiplex PCR assay. The multiplex PCR relied on a mix of 60 forward primers for TCR Vbeta segments and 13 reverse primers for TCR Jbeta segments. As stored in TCRdb, this immuneACCESS dataset retains in-frame rearrangements with V and J assigned. A fraction of the clones does not appear; measured against another copy, unresolved V genes explain less than half of the discrepancy, and the remainder lacks a known reason. The sample includes under 200,000 clones, with over 80% observed a single time. The ten largest clones represent around 4.3% of the sample. The sample taken for sequencing was PBMCs. The source is a woman aged 45 to 65 in good health and CMV-seropositive.

The J gene is TRBJ1-2, the V gene TRBV12-1; TRBD1 is taken as the D call from the table, unchecked against the DNA. TRBV12-1 is noted as a pseudogene. CDR3 length: 15 amino acids. CDR3 region: CASSFGAPTAHGYTF. In DNA, the CDR3 is TGTGCCAGCAGCTTTGGGGCCCCCACAGCCCATGGCTACACCTTC.

A remark on this clone: The final CDR3 position lacks the conserved phenylalanine or tryptophan, pointing to a likely read error. Because the CDR3's place on the DNA is in doubt, the DNA is left out and the CDR3 is given as listed by TCRdb. The gene calls are TRBV6-5 and TRBJ2-7; the table gives TRBD2 as D, unverified against the DNA. The CDR3 extends over 10 residues, inclusive of both ends. CDR1 and CDR2 from the germline V gene are MNHEY and SVGAGI. CDR3 amino acids: CASPRGIGWI.

The chain couples TRBV28 to TRBJ2-6; 8 bases line up with TRBD2. The CDR3 loop spans 19 amino acids. Germline V gives CDR1 MDHEN, CDR2 SYDVKM. V lost 7 bases and J lost 5; bases outside the gene matches: 19. CDR3 sequence (DNA): TGTGCCAGCATCCTTCTTACCGGGACTAGAGGCCTCTGGGCCAACGTCCTGACTTTC. Translating gives CASILLTGTRGLWANVLTF.

The CDR3 protein is CASSKGGTGNTIYF. The CDR3 bases are TGCGCCAGCAGCAAAGGGGGCACTGGAAACACCATATATTTT. J is TRBJ1-3 and V is TRBV5-1; 7 bases match TRBD1. The CDR3 length is 14 residues. Losses at the gene ends were 4 bases for V and 2 bases for J; bases not matched to a gene: 3. CDR1 is SGHRS, CDR2 YFSETQ, per germline.

The rearrangement joins TRBV7-6 to TRBJ2-1, with 14 bases that match TRBD2. This CDR3 spans 16 amino acids. Germline V gene sequence: CDR1 SGHVS, CDR2 FNYEAQ. Trimming at V came to 5 bases and at J to 5 bases, leaving 5 bases not matched to a gene. CDR3 DNA: TGTGCCAGCAGCCTTCGACTAGCGGGGGGGCACAATGAGCAGTTCTTC. Amino acids: CASSLRLAGGHNEQFF.

The gene calls are TRBV7-2 and TRBJ1-5; D perhaps matches TRBD1 (5 bases). Germline V lookup: CDR1 SGHTA, CDR2 FQGNSA. Trimming pared 2 bases from V and 4 bases from J, leaving 9 bases between. The CDR3 has 14 residues. The DNA for the CDR3 is TGTGCCAGCAGCTTACCAGGGTTTAATCAGCCCCAGCATTTT. Encoded protein: CASSLPGFNQPQHF. Based on the CDR3 plus reference TRBV7-2 and TRBJ1-5, the full variable domain is GAGVSQSPSNKVTEKGKDVELRCDPISGHTALYWYRQSLGQGLEFLIYFQGNSAPDKSGLPSDRFSAERTGGSVSTLTIQRTQQEDSAVYLCASSLPGFNQPQHFGDGTRLSIL.

The gene calls are TRBV5-8 and TRBJ1-2; 9 bases line up with TRBD1. With V trimmed by 7 bases and J by 6 bases, 10 bases remained unmatched. CDR1 is SGHTS, CDR2 YDEGEE, per germline. CDR3 length equals 14 residues. CDR3 sequence reads: CASGQWDRVDGYTF. In DNA form, the CDR3 reads TGTGCCAGCGGTCAATGGGACAGGGTGGATGGCTACACCTTC.